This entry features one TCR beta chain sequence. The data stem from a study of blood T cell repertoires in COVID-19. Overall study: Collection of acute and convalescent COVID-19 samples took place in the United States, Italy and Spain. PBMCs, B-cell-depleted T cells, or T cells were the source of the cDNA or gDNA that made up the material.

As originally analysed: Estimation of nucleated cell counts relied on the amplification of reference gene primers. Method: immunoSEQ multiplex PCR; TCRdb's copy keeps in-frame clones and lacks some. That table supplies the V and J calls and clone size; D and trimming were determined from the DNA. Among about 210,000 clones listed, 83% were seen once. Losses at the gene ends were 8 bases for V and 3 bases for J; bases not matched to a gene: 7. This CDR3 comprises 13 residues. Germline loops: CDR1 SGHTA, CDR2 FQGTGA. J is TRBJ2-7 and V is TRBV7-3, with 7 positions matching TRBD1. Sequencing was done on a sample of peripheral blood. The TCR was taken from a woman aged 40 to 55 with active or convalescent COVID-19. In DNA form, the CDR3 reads TGTGCCAGCTCCCCGGGACAGATCTACGAGCAGTACTTC. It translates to CASSPGQIYEQYF. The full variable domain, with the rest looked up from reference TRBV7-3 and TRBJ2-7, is GAGVSQTPSNKVTEKGKYVELRCDPISGHTALYWYRQSLGQGPEFLIYFQGTGAADDSGLPNDRFFAVRPEGSVSTLKIQRTERGDSAVYLCASSPGQIYEQYFGPGTRLTVT.